The 7 T cell receptor beta chains below were found in one sample sequenced in a study of T cell repertoires in cytomegalovirus infection. Each CDR3 protein gets one entry after TCRdb re-called the reads with MiXCR. The sample shows roughly 990,000 distinct CDR3 sequences, approximately 31% of them seen only once. No antigens are known for them. The specimen was cultured CD8+ T cells from PBMCs, collected from culture after CMV antigen stimulation. The source is a human donor in good health (CMV status not recorded). Some clones in this sample may be carry-over from other donors' samples.

The CDR3 DNA is TGTGCCAGCAGTGTCCCCGAGGGGACCCAAAATGAAAAACTGTTTTTT. This codes for CASSVPEGTQNEKLFF. The chain combines TRBV2 with TRBJ1-4, with D maybe TRBD1 (5 bases). Germline-derived CDR1 and CDR2 are SNHLY and FYNNEI. CDR3 size: 16 residues. Trimming removed 4 bases from V and 5 bases from J, with 17 bases in between.

A few counts support this clonotype. J is TRBJ1-4 and V is TRBV5-6; 9 bases are a match to TRBD1. Germline V gene data show CDR1 as SGHDT and CDR2 as YYEEEE. This CDR3 is 14 amino acids long. Trimming at V came to 4 bases and at J to 6 bases, leaving 4 bases not matched to a gene. CDR3 nucleotides: TGTGCCAGCAGCCCGGACAGGGGTGATGAAAAACTGTTTTTT. Encoded protein: CASSPDRGDEKLFF.

This clonotype has just a few counts. This chain links TRBV7-9 with TRBJ2-7; tentative D call: TRBD1 (6 bases). The germline V and J ends were trimmed by 4 bases and 0 bases, with 13 bases remaining between them. CDR1 SEHNR and CDR2 FQNEAQ come from the germline V gene (reference sequence). CDR3 length equals 15 residues. The CDR3 DNA sequence: TGTGCCAGCAGCTCCGGACAGTTTCACTCCTACGAGCAGTACTTC. Its protein is CASSSGQFHSYEQYF.

To note about this clonotype: It may be a read error: a sequence one base away is much more abundant. The chain couples TRBV7-6 to TRBJ2-1; unclear D gene. The CDR3 loop spans 17 amino acids. Looked up from germline, CDR1 is SGHVS and CDR2 is FNYEAQ. CDR3 nucleotides: TGTGCCAACAGCTTAGTACCCCAGGTTCTAATCTACAATGAGCAGTTCTTC. This encodes CANSLVPQVLIYNEQFF.

This clonotype showed up just a few times. The genes are TRBV2 and TRBJ1-2; the D is unclear. Germline loops: CDR1 SNHLY, CDR2 FYNNEI. The CDR3 is 15 residues long. The V gene lost 6 bases and the J gene lost 3 bases, with 17 bases spanning the gap. CDR3 loop: CASRTSLWGDYGYTF. DNA of the CDR3: TGTGCCAGCAGGACTTCGCTCTGGGGTGACTATGGCTACACCTTC. Combining the CDR3 with reference TRBV2 and TRBJ1-2 gives the whole variable domain EPEVTQTPSHQVTQMGQEVILRCVPISNHLYFYWYRQILGQKVEFLVSFYNNEISEKSEIFDDQFSVERPDGSNFTLKIRSTKLEDSAMYFCASRTSLWGDYGYTFGSGTRLTVV.

This clonotype was detected ten times or more. This rearrangement joins TRBV7-8 to TRBJ2-2; 10 bases are a match to TRBD2. CDR3 size: 20 residues. The V gene's germline CDR1 is SGHVS and CDR2 FQNEAQ. Trimming at V came to 6 bases and at J to 0 bases, leaving 16 bases not matched to a gene. The CDR3 DNA reads as TGTGCCAGCAGTACCCCTGAGGAAGCGGGGGGGACTACGAACACCGGGGAGCTGTTTTTT. Translating it yields CASSTPEEAGGTTNTGELFF.

This clonotype was found a few times. The CDR3 protein is CATSRDRRGNQPQHF. Written as DNA, the CDR3 is TGTGCCACCAGCAGAGATCGGAGGGGAAATCAGCCCCAGCATTTT. This sequence joins TRBV15 and TRBJ1-5, with D maybe TRBD1 (5 bases). This CDR3 region has 15 residues. The germline CDR1 and CDR2 sequences are LNHNV and YYDKDF (reference sequence). Trimming took off 0 bases at V and 4 bases at J, with 10 bases between the two ends.